The clone carrying this TCR beta chain was seen ten or more times. Its antigen remains unidentified. Nobody among the patients had been given any treatment before thyroid surgery. The record originates from a study of metastatic and nonmetastatic thyroid tumors. At the level of the study: Across blood and tumor or nodule tissue, repertoires from malignant and benign thyroid patients were compared with one another.

Original processing methods: The study took CDR3 differences across clinicopathological groups and made a distant-metastasis classifier for papillary thyroid cancer from them. TCRdb reprocessed the PCR reads via MiXCR. TCRdb's processing, not the authors', yielded these V and J calls. The table has over 20,000 clones, 20% to 30% seen once. Notes on the study in general: Malignant thyroid tumors reportedly exceeded benign nodules significantly in TCR beta diversity, with the difference appearing in blood and tumor.

This CDR3 has 14 residues. In germline, CDR1 is MNHNS, CDR2 SASEGT. V lost 5 bases to trimming and J lost 2 bases; unmatched junction nucleotides: 6. The sample comprised tumor tissue. The V gene is TRBV6-1, the J gene TRBJ2-7, with 7 nucleotides matching TRBD2. The clonotype originates from a male donor with papillary thyroid cancer or a benign thyroid nodule (not recorded which). Some clones in this sample may be carry-over from other donors' samples. The CDR3 region is CASSLGSGPYEQYF. In nucleotides, the CDR3 is TGTGCCAGCAGTTTGGGTAGCGGGCCCTACGAGCAGTACTTC.